Listed below are T cell receptor beta chains from one sample, sequenced in a study of OX40 agonist ivuxolimab in advanced cancers. The protocol was immunoSEQ multiplex PCR, while the TCRdb copy is restricted to in-frame clones and leaves out a portion. This table holds 21,000 or so clones, about 79% found once. The source material was CD4+ or CD8+ T cells sorted from blood, sampled in a trial of the OX40 agonist ivuxolimab. These TCRs come from an adult with an advanced solid tumor such as melanoma, head and neck, liver or kidney cancer. Both conserved end residues are part of each CDR3. The D gene is left open where the match is weak. A row's size may be missing; if present it is once, few, many or a size class.

V gene	CDR3 length	J gene	clone size	D gene	CDR3 protein	CDR3 DNA
TRBV28	14	TRBJ2-7	NA	TRBD1	CASTVGQGGTGQYF	TGTGCCAGCACTGTGGGACAGGGTGGTACGGGGCAGTACTTC
TRBV13	12	TRBJ2-3	NA	NA	CASSRNTDTQYF	TGTGCCAGCAGCCGGAACACAGATACGCAGTATTTT
TRBV28	15	TRBJ2-7	NA	TRBD2	CASSSSGTSRCEQYF	TGTGCCAGCAGTTCTTCCGGGACTAGCCGGTGCGAGCAGTACTTC
TRBV6-5	14	TRBJ1-5	NA	NA	CASSYSRGDQPQHF	TGTGCCAGCAGTTACTCGAGAGGGGATCAGCCCCAGCATTTT
TRBV19	13	TRBJ2-5	NA	TRBD1	CTSPEQGKETQYF	TGTACCAGTCCCGAACAGGGGAAAGAGACCCAGTACTTC
TRBV30	14	TRBJ2-7	NA	TRBD1	CAWTQGQGRGEQYF	TGTGCCTGGACCCAGGGACAGGGCCGGGGGGAGCAGTACTTC
TRBV4-2	12	TRBJ2-1	NA	NA	CASSHSSGEQFF	TGTGCCAGCAGCCATTCAAGCGGGGAGCAGTTCTTC
TRBV7-3	13	TRBJ1-2	NA	TRBD1	CASSPTGREGYTF	TGTGCCAGCAGCCCGACAGGGAGGGAGGGCTACACCTTC
TRBV28	11	TRBJ2-5	NA	TRBD2	CASSLSGLADF	TGTGCCAGCAGTTTATCGGGACTAGCTGACTTC
TRBV7-9	14	TRBJ2-7	NA	NA	CASSLAGQGYEQYF	TGTGCCAGCAGCTTAGCAGGCCAGGGCTACGAGCAGTACTTC
TRBV18	13	TRBJ2-5	NA	NA	CASSAGNRETQYF	TGTGCCAGCTCAGCGGGTAACCGAGAGACCCAGTACTTC
TRBV10-2	12	TRBJ2-1	NA	TRBD1	CASSEEGAEQFF	TGCGCCAGCAGTGAGGAGGGGGCCGAGCAGTTCTTC
TRBV10-3	15	TRBJ1-2	NA	NA	CAISGLDRRANGYTF	TGTGCCATCAGTGGCCTAGACAGGCGTGCGAATGGCTACACCTTC
TRBV5-1	14	TRBJ2-7	NA	NA	CASSYGTFSYEQYF	TGTGCCAGCAGCTATGGGACATTCTCCTACGAGCAGTACTTC
TRBV10-2	13	TRBJ2-3	NA	NA	CASSGATTDTQYF	TGCGCCAGCAGTGGTGCCACCACGGATACGCAGTATTTT
TRBV6-7	17	TRBJ2-2	NA	NA	CASSPKPHHRDTGELFF	TGTGCCAGCAGCCCAAAACCGCACCACAGGGACACCGGGGAGCTGTTTTTT
TRBV6-4	14	TRBJ2-3	NA	NA	CASSDSMGTDTQYF	TGTGCCAGCAGTGACTCGATGGGCACAGATACGCAGTATTTT
TRBV5-4	17	TRBJ2-5	NA	TRBD2	CASSGRTSGPPEETQYF	TGTGCCAGCAGCGGTAGGACTAGCGGACCGCCAGAAGAGACCCAGTACTTC
TRBV7-9	15	TRBJ2-7	NA	TRBD1	CASSLWVDRGLEQYF	TGTGCCAGCAGCTTATGGGTGGACAGGGGACTCGAGCAGTACTTC
TRBV7-8	14	TRBJ1-5	NA	NA	CASSPEASNQPQHF	TGTGCCAGCAGCCCCGAAGCCTCTAATCAGCCCCAGCATTTT
TRBV6-5	14	TRBJ2-7	once	TRBD1	CASSTGTGAYEQYF	TGTGCCAGCAGCACCGGGACAGGAGCCTACGAGCAGTACTTC
TRBV7-2	16	TRBJ2-7	NA	NA	CASSSHSGRYSYEQYF	TGTGCCAGCAGCTCACACTCAGGACGCTACTCCTACGAGCAGTACTTC
TRBV6-5	15	TRBJ2-5	NA	TRBD1	CASSYSATGGETQYF	TGTGCCAGCAGTTACTCTGCGACAGGGGGTGAGACCCAGTACTTC
TRBV7-6	18	TRBJ1-4	once	NA	CASSLEPVEGGRNEKLFF	TGTGCCAGCAGCTTAGAGCCCGTGGAGGGAGGGAGGAATGAAAAACTGTTTTTT
TRBV7-6	13	TRBJ2-3	few	NA	CASSLSLTDTQYF	TGTGCCAGCAGCCTATCCCTCACAGATACGCAGTATTTT
TRBV7-9	14	TRBJ2-7	once	TRBD1	CASSPDREPYEQYF	TGTGCCAGCAGCCCTGACAGGGAACCCTACGAGCAGTACTTC
TRBV18	14	TRBJ1-1	NA	NA	CASSPGRGNTEAFF	TGTGCCAGCTCACCGGGACGGGGAAACACTGAAGCTTTCTTT
TRBV2	18	TRBJ2-1	NA	NA	CASFLTTGVQFGINEQFF	TGTGCCAGCTTCTTGACCACTGGGGTCCAATTCGGGATCAATGAGCAGTTCTTC
TRBV12-5	15	TRBJ1-2	few	TRBD1	CASGRGTGAGYGYTF	TGTGCTAGTGGTCGCGGGACAGGGGCTGGCTATGGCTACACCTTC
TRBV7-8	15	TRBJ2-1	NA	NA	CASSLGGDSYNEQFF	TGTGCCAGCAGCTTAGGCGGGGATTCCTACAATGAGCAGTTCTTC
TRBV7-2	15	TRBJ1-5	NA	NA	CASSLEAQGYQPQHF	TGTGCCAGCAGCTTAGAGGCACAGGGATATCAGCCCCAGCATTTT
TRBV21-1	13	TRBJ1-1	once	NA	CASSTPRGPRAFF	TGTGCCAGCAGCACCCCAAGAGGCCCAAGAGCTTTCTTT
TRBV14	15	TRBJ2-7	NA	TRBD1	CASSQGQTVVYEQYF	TGTGCCAGCAGCCAGGGACAGACGGTGGTCTACGAGCAGTACTTC
TRBV7-9	16	TRBJ2-2	NA	NA	CASSWLTRTEGGELFF	TGTGCCAGCAGCTGGCTGACACGGACAGAGGGCGGGGAGCTGTTTTTT
TRBV25-1	13	TRBJ2-7	NA	TRBD1	CASSATGGNEQYF	TGTGCCAGCAGTGCCACAGGGGGAAACGAGCAGTACTTC
TRBV19	18	TRBJ2-5	NA	NA	CASSNSLWTDSFQETQYF	TGTGCCAGTAGTAACTCTTTGTGGACAGATTCTTTCCAAGAGACCCAGTACTTC
TRBV7-4	12	TRBJ2-3	NA	NA	CASSSLSNTQYF	TGTGCCAGCAGCTCACTTTCCAATACGCAGTATTTT
TRBV4-1	13	TRBJ2-7	NA	TRBD1	CASRETGEDEQYF	TGCGCCAGCAGAGAGACAGGGGAGGACGAGCAGTACTTC
TRBV2	12	TRBJ1-2	NA	NA	CASRDSYRGYTF	TGTGCCAGCAGGGACAGTTATCGTGGCTACACCTTC
TRBV7-9	15	TRBJ2-5	once	NA	CASSIKPAAPETQYF	TGTGCCAGCAGCATCAAACCGGCAGCCCCAGAGACCCAGTACTTC
TRBV7-9	14	TRBJ2-1	NA	TRBD2	CATSLAGGYNEQFF	TGTGCCACCTCACTAGCGGGAGGGTACAATGAGCAGTTCTTC
TRBV9	15	TRBJ2-3	NA	TRBD2	CASSPTGGSAYTQYF	TGTGCCAGCAGCCCCACCGGGGGGAGCGCCTATACGCAGTATTTT
TRBV10-2	11	TRBJ2-7	few	NA	CASSVRYEQYF	TGCGCCAGCAGTGTGCGGTACGAGCAGTACTTC
TRBV9	14	TRBJ2-3	NA	NA	CASSVEGSTDTQYF	TGTGCCAGCAGCGTAGAGGGGAGCACAGATACGCAGTATTTT
TRBV30	13	TRBJ2-7	NA	TRBD2	CAWSESGRGEQYF	TGTGCCTGGAGTGAGAGCGGGAGGGGTGAGCAGTACTTC
TRBV6-5	14	TRBJ1-2	NA	NA	CASSYVAKGSGYTF	TGTGCCAGCAGTTACGTGGCTAAAGGCTCTGGCTACACCTTC
TRBV19	14	TRBJ2-1	NA	NA	CASKRENFYNEQFF	TGTGCCAGTAAAAGGGAAAACTTCTACAATGAGCAGTTCTTC
TRBV7-9	14	TRBJ1-1	few	NA	CASARAGKNTEAFF	TGTGCCAGCGCAAGGGCAGGGAAGAACACTGAAGCTTTCTTT
TRBV6-5	15	TRBJ2-6	NA	TRBD1	CASKHRGPGANVLTF	TGTGCCAGCAAACACAGGGGGCCTGGGGCCAACGTCCTGACTTTC
TRBV9	15	TRBJ1-1	NA	NA	CASSEWGSTGTEAFF	TGTGCCAGCAGCGAGTGGGGCTCTACGGGTACTGAAGCTTTCTTT